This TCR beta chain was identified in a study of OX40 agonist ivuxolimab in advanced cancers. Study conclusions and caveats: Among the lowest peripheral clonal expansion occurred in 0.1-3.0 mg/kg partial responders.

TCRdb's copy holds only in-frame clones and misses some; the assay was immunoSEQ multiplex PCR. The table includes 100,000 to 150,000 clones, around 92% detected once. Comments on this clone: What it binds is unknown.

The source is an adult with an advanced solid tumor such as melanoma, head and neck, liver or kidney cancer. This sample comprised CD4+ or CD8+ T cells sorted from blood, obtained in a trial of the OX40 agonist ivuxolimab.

CDR3: CASSFQPTSGIYTGELFF. CDR3 coding DNA: TGCGCCAGCAGCTTTCAACCCACTAGCGGGATCTATACCGGGGAGCTGTTTTTT. The chain has TRBV5-1 and TRBJ2-2, with 10 bases identical to TRBD2. V shed 2 bases and J 5 bases; nucleotides not matched to a gene: 12. The CDR3 runs to 18 residues. CDR1 is SGHRS, CDR2 YFSETQ, per germline.